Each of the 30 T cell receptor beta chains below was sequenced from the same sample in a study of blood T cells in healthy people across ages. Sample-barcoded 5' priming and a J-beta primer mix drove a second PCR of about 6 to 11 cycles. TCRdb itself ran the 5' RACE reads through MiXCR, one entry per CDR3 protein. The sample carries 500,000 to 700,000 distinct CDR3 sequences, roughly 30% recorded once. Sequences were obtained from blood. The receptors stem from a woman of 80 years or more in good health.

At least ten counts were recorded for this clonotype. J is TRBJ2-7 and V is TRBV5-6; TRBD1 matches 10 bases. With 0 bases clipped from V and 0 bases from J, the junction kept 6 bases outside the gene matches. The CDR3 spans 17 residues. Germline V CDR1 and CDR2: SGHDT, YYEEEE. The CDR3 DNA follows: TGTGCCAGCAGCTTGGGGGACAGGGGCCGTTCCTCCTACGAGCAGTACTTC. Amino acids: CASSLGDRGRSSYEQYF.

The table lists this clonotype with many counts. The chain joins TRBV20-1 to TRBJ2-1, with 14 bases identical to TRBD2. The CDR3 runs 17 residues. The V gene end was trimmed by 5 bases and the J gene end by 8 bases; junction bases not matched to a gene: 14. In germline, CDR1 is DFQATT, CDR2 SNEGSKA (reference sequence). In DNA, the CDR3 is TGCAGTGCTCCCCGGACTAGCGGGGGGACCAGACCGGATGAGCAGTTCTTC. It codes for CSAPRTSGGTRPDEQFF.

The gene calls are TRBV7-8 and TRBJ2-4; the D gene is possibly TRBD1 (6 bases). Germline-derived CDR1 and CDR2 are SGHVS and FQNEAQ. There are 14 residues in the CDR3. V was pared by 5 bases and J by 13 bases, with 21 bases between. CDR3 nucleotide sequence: TGTGCCAGCAGCCCTCTTGAGGGGGTACGAGAGCAGTACTTC. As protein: CASSPLEGVREQYF.

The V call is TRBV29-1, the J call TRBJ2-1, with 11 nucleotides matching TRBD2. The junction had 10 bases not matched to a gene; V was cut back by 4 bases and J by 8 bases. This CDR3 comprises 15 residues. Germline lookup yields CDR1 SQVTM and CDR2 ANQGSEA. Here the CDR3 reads CSVGGTSGDVDEQFF. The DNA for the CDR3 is TGCAGCGTTGGTGGGACTAGCGGAGACGTAGATGAGCAGTTCTTC.

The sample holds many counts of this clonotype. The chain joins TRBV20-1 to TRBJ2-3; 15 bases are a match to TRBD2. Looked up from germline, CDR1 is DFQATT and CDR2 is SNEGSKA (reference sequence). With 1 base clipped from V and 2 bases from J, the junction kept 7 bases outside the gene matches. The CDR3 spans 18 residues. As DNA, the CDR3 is TGCAGTGCTAGAGCTTCGGGACTAGCGGGGGGCCCCACAGATACGCAGTATTTT. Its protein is CSARASGLAGGPTDTQYF.

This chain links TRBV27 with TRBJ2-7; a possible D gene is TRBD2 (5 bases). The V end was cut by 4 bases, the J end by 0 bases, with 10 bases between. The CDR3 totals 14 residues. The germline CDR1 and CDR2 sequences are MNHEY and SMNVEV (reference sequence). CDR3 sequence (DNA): TGTGCCAGCAGTTACAGAGGGAACTCCTACGAGCAGTACTTC. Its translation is CASSYRGNSYEQYF.

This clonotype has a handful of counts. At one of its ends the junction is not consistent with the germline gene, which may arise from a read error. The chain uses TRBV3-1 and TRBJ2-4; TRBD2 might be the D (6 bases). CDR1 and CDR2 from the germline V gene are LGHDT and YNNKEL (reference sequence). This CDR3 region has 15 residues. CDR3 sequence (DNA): TGTGTCAGCAGCCCCGTCCCGGGGTTACCGGGGGAGCAGTACTTC. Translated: CVSSPVPGLPGEQYF.

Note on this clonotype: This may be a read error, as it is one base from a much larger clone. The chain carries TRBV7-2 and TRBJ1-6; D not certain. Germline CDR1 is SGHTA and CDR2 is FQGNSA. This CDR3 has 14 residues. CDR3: CASSVGGFNSRLHF. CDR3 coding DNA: TGTGCCAGCAGCGTTGGTGGATTTAATTCACGCCTCCACTTT.

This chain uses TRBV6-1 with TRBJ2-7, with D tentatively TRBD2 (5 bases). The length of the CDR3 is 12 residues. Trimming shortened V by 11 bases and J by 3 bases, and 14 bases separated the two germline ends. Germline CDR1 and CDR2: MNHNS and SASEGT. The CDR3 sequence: CAAGLLNYEQYF. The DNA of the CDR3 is TGTGCCGCCGGACTCCTTAACTACGAGCAGTACTTC.

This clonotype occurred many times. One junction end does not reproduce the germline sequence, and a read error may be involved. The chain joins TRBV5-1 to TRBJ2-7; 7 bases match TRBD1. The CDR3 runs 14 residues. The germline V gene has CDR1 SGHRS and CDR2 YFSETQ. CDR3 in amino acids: CASSLDRASSEQYF. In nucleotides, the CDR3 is TGCGCCAGCAGCTTAGACAGGGCATCCTCCGAGCAGTACTTC.

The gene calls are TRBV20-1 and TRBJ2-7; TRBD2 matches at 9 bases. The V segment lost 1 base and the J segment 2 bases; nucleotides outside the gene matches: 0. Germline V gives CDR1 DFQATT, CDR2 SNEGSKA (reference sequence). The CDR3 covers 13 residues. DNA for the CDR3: TGCAGTGCTAGAGCTAGCGGGACCTACGAGCAGTACTTC. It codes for CSARASGTYEQYF.

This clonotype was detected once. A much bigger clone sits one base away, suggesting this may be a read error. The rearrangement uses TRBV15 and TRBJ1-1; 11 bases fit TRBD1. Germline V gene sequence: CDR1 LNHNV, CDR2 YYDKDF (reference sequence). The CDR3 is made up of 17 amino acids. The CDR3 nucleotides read TGTGACACCAGCAGCACACCCTCCGGGACAGGGGGGACTGAAGCTTTCTTT. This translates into CDTSSTPSGTGGTEAFF.

CDR3 nucleotides: TGTGCCAGCAGCCAAGCAATTCAGCGGGAGACCCAGTACTTC. The encoded protein is CASSQAIQRETQYF. J is TRBJ2-5 and V is TRBV14, with D possibly matching TRBD2 (5 bases). CDR1 SGHDN and CDR2 FVKESK come from the germline V gene. This CDR3 spans 14 amino acids. V gave up 1 base and J gave up 5 bases, with 11 bases separating them.

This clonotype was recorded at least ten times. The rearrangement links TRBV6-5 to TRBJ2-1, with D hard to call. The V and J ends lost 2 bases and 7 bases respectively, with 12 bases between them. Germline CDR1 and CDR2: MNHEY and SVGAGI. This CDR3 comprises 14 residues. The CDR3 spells CASSYESGTNEQFF. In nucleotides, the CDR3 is TGTGCCAGCAGTTACGAGTCCGGTACGAATGAGCAGTTCTTC.

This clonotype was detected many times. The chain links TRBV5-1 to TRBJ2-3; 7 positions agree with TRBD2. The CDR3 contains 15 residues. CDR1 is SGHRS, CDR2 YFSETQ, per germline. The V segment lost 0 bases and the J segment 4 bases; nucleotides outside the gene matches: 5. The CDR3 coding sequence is TGCGCCAGCAGCTTGGCGGGGGGACGGTCAGATACGCAGTATTTT. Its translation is CASSLAGGRSDTQYF.

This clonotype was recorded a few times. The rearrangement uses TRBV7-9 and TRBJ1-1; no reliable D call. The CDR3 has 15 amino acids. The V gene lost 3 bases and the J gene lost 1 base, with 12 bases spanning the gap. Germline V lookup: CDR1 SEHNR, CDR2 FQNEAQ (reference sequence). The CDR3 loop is CASSFSTGKNTEAFF. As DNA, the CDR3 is TGTGCCAGCAGCTTCTCTACCGGGAAGAACACTGAAGCTTTCTTT.

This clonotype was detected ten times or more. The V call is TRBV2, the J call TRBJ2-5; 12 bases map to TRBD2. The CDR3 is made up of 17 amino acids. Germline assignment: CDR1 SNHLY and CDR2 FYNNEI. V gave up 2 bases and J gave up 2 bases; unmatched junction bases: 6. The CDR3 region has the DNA TGTGCCAGCAGTGAACTGCCTAGCGGGGGGGGACAAGAGACCCAGTACTTC. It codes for CASSELPSGGGQETQYF.

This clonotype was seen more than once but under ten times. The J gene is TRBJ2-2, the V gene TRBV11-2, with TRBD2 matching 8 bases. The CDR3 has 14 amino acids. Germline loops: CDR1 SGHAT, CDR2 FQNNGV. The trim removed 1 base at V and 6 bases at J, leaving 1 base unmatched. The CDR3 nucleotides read TGTGCCAGCAGCTTAGCGGGGGGGCCCGGGGAGCTGTTTTTT. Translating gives CASSLAGGPGELFF.

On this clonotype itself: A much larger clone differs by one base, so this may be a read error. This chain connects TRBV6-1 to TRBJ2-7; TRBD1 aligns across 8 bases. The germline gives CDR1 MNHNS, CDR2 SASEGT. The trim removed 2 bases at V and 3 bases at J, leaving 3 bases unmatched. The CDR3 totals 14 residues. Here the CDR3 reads CASSESTGGYEQYV. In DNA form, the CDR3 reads TGTGCCAGCAGTGAATCCACAGGGGGCTACGAGCAGTACGTC.

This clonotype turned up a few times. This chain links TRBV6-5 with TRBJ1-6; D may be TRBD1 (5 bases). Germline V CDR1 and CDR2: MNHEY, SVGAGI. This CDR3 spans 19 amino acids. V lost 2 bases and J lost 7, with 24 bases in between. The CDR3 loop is CASSYTPLGGRTRNSPLHF. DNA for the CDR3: TGTGCCAGCAGTTACACACCCCTGGGCGGCAGGACACGGAATTCACCCCTCCACTTT.

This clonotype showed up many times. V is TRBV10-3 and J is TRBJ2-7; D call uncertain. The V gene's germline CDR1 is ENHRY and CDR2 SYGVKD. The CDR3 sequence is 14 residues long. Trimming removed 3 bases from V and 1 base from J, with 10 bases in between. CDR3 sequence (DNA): TGTGCCATCAGTGACGGACGGAATTCCTACGAGCAGTACTTC. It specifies CAISDGRNSYEQYF.

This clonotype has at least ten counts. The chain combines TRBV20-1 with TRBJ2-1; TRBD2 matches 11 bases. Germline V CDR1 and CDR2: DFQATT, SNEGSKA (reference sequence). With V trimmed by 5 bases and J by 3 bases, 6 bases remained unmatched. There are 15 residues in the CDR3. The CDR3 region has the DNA TGCAGTGCTGAGGATAGCGGGGGGGACTACAATGAGCAGTTCTTC. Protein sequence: CSAEDSGGDYNEQFF.

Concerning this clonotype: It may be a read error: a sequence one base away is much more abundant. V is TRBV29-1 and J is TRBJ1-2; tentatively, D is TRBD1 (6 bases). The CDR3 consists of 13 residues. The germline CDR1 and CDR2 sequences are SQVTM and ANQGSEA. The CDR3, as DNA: TGCAGCATTGATTCGGGGGCGCCAAGTGGCTACACCTTC. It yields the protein CSIDSGAPSGYTF.

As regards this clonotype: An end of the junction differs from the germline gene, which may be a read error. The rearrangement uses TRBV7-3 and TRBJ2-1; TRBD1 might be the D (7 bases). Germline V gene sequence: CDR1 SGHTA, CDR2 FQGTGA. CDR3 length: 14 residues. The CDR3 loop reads CASSSRGRGDERFF. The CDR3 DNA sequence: TGTGCCAGCAGCTCAAGAGGCAGGGGGGATGAGCGGTTCTTC.

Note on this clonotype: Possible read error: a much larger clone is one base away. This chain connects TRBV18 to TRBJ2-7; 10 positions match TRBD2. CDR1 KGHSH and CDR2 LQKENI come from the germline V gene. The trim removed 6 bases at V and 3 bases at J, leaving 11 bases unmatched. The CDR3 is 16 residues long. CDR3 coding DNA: TGTGCCAGCTCCCTTGGGCTAGCGGGGGAACACTACGAGCAGTACTTC. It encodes CASSLGLAGEHYEQYF.

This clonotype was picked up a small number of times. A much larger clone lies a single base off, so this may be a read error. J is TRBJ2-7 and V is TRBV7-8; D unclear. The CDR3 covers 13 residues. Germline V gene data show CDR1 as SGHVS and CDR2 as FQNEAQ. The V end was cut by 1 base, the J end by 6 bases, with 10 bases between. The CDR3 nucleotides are TGTGCCAGCAGCTTAGGACCCCGGTTCGAGCAGTACTTC. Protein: CASSLGPRFEQYF. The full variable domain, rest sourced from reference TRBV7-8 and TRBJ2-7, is GAGVSQSPRYKVAKRGQDVALRCDPISGHVSLFWYQQALGQGPEFLTYFQNEAQLDKSGLPSDRFFAERPEGSVSTLKIQRTQQEDSAVYLCASSLGPRFEQYFGPGTRLTVT.

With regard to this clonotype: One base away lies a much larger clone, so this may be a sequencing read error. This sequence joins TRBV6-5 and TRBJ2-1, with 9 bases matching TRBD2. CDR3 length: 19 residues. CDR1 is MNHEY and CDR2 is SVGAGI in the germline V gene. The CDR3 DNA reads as TGTGCCTGCAGTTACTCGAGACCGGCAGCGGGGGGACCCCTCAATGAGCAGTTCTTC. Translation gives CACSYSRPAAGGPLNEQFF.

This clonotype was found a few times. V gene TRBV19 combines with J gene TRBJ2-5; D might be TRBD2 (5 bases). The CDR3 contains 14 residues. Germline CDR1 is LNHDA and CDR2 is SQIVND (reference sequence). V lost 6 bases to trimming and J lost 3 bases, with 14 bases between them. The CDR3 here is CASRPRVIEETQYF. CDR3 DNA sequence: TGTGCCAGTAGGCCGAGGGTGATAGAAGAGACCCAGTACTTC.

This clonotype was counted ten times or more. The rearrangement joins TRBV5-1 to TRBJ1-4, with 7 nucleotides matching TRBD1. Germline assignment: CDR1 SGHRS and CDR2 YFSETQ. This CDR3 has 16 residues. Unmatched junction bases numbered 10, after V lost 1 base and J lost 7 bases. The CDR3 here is CASSLSGGTGAEKLFF. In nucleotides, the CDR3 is TGCGCCAGCAGCTTGTCAGGAGGCACAGGGGCTGAAAAACTGTTTTTT.

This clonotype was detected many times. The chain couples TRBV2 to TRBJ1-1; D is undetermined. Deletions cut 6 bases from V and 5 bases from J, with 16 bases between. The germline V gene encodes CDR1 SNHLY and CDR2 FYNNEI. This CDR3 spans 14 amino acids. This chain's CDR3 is CASSPALGRTEAFF. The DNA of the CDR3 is TGTGCCAGCAGCCCGGCCCTGGGGAGAACTGAAGCTTTCTTT.